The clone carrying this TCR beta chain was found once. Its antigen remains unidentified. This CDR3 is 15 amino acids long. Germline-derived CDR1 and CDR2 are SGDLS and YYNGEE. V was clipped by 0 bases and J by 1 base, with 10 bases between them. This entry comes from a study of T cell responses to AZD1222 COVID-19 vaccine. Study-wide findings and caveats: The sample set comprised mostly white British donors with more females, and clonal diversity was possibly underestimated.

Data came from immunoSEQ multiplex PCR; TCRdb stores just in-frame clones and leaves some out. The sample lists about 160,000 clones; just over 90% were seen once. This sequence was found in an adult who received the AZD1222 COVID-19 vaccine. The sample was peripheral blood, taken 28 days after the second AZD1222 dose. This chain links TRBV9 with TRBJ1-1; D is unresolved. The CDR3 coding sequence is TGTGCCAGCAGCGTAGACCCCGGCAGGAACACTGAAGCTTTCTTT. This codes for CASSVDPGRNTEAFF. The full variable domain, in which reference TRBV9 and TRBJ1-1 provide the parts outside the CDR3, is DSGVTQTPKHLITATGQRVTLRCSPRSGDLSVYWYQQSLDQGLQFLIQYYNGEERAKGNILERFSAQQFPDLHSELNLSSLELGDSALYFCASSVDPGRNTEAFFGQGTRLTVV.